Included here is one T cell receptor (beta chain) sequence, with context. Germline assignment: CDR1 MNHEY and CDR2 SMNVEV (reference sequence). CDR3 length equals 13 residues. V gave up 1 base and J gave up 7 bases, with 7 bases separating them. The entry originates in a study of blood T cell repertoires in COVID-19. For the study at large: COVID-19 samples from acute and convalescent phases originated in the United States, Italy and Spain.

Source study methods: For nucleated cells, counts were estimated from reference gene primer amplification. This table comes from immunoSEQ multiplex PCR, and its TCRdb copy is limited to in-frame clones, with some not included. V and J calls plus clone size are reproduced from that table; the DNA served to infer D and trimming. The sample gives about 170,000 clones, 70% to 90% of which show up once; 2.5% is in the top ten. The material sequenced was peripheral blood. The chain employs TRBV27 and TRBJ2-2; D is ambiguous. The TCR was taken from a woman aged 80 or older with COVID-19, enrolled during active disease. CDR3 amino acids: CASSLYGGGELFF. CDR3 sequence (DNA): TGTGCCAGCAGTTTATACGGCGGCGGGGAGCTGTTTTTT.